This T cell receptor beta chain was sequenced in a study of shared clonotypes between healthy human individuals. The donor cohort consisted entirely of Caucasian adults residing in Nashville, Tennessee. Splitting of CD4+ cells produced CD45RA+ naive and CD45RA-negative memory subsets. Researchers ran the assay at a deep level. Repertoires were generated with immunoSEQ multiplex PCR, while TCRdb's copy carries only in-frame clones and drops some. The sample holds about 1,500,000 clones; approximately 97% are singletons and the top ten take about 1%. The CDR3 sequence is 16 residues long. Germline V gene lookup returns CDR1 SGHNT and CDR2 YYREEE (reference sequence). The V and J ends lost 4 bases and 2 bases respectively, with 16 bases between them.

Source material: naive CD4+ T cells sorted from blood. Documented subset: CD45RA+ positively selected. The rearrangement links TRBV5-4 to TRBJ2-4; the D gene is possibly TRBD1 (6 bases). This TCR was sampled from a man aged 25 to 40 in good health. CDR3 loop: CASSVEGGATKNIQYF. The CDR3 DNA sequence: TGTGCCAGCAGCGTTGAAGGGGGTGCGACCAAAAACATTCAGTACTTC. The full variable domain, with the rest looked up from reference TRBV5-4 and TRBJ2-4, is ETGVTQSPTHLIKTRGQQVTLRCSSQSGHNTVSWYQQALGQGPQFIFQYYREEENGRGNFPPRFSGLQFPNYSSELNVNALELDDSALYLCASSVEGGATKNIQYFGAGTRLSVL.